This TCR beta chain originates from a study of cytomegalovirus exposure and HLA in healthy donors. Turning to the study itself: Genotyping of about 400 donors showed that around 86% belonged to the Caucasian-associated ancestry cluster. Study results and caveats: It was in a later analysis that TCR association rates were seen to vary by HLA locus, highest for DRB1 and lowest for HLA-C. Per a prior analysis, the majority of TCR beta V segments were productive roughly 90% or roughly 30% of the time.

The PCR ran on 60 Vbeta and 13 Jbeta primers. Generated by immunoSEQ multiplex PCR, the TCRdb table keeps only in-frame clones and is missing some. The sample includes fewer than 200,000 clones, roughly 80% of them seen just once. This clone came up a few times. The antigen is unknown. After removal of 4 bases from V and 6 bases from J, the junction contained 5 bases not matched to a gene. CDR3 length: 14 amino acids. Germline V gene sequence: CDR1 SEHNR, CDR2 FQNEAQ (reference sequence). Donors had nominal health at sampling but likely had unrecorded immune exposures. Sequenced: PBMCs. The chain carries TRBV7-9 and TRBJ1-4; the match to TRBD1 covers 7 bases. The TCR originated in a man between 25 and 39 years old in good health and CMV-seropositive. CDR3 bases: TGTGCCAGCAGCTCGGGACAGTTGGATGAAAAACTGTTTTTT. It codes for CASSSGQLDEKLFF. The full variable domain, its missing parts supplied by reference TRBV7-9 and TRBJ1-4, is DTGVSQNPRHKITKRGQNVTFRCDPISEHNRLYWYRQTLGQGPEFLTYFQNEAQLEKSRLLSDRFSAERPKGSFSTLEIQRTEQGDSAMYLCASSSGQLDEKLFFGSGTQLSVL.